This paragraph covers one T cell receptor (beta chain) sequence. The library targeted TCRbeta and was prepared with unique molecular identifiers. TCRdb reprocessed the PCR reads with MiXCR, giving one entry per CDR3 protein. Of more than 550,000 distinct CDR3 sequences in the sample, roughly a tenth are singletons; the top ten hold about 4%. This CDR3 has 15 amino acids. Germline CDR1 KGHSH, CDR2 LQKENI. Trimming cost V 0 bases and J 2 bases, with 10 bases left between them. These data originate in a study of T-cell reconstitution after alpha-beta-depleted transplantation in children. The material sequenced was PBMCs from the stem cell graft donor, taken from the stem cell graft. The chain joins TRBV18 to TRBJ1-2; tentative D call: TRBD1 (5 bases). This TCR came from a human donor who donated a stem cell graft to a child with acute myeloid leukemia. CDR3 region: CASSPPGGLNYGYTF. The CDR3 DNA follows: TGTGCCAGCTCACCACCGGGGGGGTTGAACTATGGCTACACCTTC. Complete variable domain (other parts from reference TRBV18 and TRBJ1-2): NAGVMQNPRHLVRRRGQEARLRCSPMKGHSHVYWYRQLPEEGLKFMVYLQKENIIDESGMPKERFSAEFPKEGPSILRIQQVVRGDSAAYFCASSPPGGLNYGYTFGSGTRLTVV.